This T cell receptor beta chain comes out of a study of response to subunit inactivated influenza vaccine. Overall study findings and caveats: The authors suggested that few new T cells are recruited per seasonal influenza vaccination.

This clonotype was found a few times. Its antigen is undetermined. Germline V CDR1 and CDR2: SGHTA, FQGNSA. V was pared by 3 bases and J by 3 bases, with 3 bases of the junction left unmatched. CDR3 length: 15 residues. One entry per CDR3 protein, called by TCRdb with MiXCR from the RT-PCR reads. The sample carries roughly 710,000 distinct CDR3 sequences, around 15% recorded once. This clonotype was obtained from a man in his forties or fifties who received an inactivated influenza vaccine. The rearrangement joins TRBV7-2 to TRBJ2-5; TRBD1 agrees at 11 bases. Specimen: PBMCs from blood, collected roughly 15 days before vaccination. CDR3 protein: CASSLGQGGKETQYF. The CDR3 DNA follows: TGTGCCAGCAGCTTGGGACAGGGGGGGAAAGAGACCCAGTACTTC.